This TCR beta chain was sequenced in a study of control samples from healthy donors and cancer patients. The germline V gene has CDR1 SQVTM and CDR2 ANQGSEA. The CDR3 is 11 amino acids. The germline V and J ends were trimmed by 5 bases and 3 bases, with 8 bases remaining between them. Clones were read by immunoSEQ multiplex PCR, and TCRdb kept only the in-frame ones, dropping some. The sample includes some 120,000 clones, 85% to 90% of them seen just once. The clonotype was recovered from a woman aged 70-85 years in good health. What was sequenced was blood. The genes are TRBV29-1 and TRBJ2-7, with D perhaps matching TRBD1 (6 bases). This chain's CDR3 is CSVLDSYEQYF. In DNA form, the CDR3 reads TGCAGCGTTTTGGACAGCTACGAGCAGTACTTC.